The 26 T cell receptor beta chains listed next were all sequenced from one sample in a study of T cell responses to AZD1222 COVID-19 vaccine. Sequenced by immunoSEQ multiplex PCR; TCRdb stores in-frame clones only, minus some. This sample has around 54,000 clones, with 75% to 90% found just once. The material sequenced was peripheral blood, taken 28 days after the second AZD1222 dose. All receptors come from an adult who received the AZD1222 COVID-19 vaccine.

This sequence joins TRBV5-1 and TRBJ1-1, with 8 bases fitting TRBD1. The CDR3 runs 15 residues. V lost 4 bases and J lost 2; bases outside the gene matches: 7. Germline V gene sequence: CDR1 SGHRS, CDR2 YFSETQ. The CDR3 bases are TGCGCCAGCAGCCCGCAGGGACAGGTTAACACTGAAGCTTTCTTT. As protein: CASSPQGQVNTEAFF.

The chain employs TRBV7-2 and TRBJ1-1; perhaps TRBD1 as D (5 bases). This CDR3 contains 16 residues. In germline, CDR1 is SGHTA, CDR2 FQGNSA. With 4 bases removed from V and 1 base from J, the gap between germline ends came to 16 bases. CDR3 sequence: CASSSGPGQQNTEAFF. The CDR3 DNA is TGTGCCAGCAGCTCTGGACCAGGGCAGCAGAACACTGAAGCTTTCTTT.

This chain links TRBV18 with TRBJ2-7, with no clear D. The V gene's germline CDR1 is KGHSH and CDR2 LQKENI. With 3 bases removed from V and 4 bases from J, the gap between germline ends came to 16 bases. The CDR3 extends over 15 amino acids. In nucleotides, the CDR3 is TGTGCCAGCTCACCGCCCAGCATGGGCCTTTACGAGCAGTACTTC. Translated: CASSPPSMGLYEQYF.

This chain uses TRBV11-2 with TRBJ1-5; 9 nucleotides align to TRBD1. This CDR3 is 16 amino acids long. CDR1 is SGHAT, CDR2 FQNNGV, per germline. V dropped 3 bases and J dropped 0; count of bases not matched to a gene: 3. CDR3 sequence: CASSLGQGYSNQPQHF. In DNA, the CDR3 is TGTGCCAGCAGCTTGGGACAGGGATATAGCAATCAGCCCCAGCATTTT.

In DNA form, the CDR3 reads TGCGCCACGCGACAGGGGCCTGGATACACTGAAGCTTTCTTT. Protein: CATRQGPGYTEAFF. The chain is built from TRBV5-1 and TRBJ1-1; 8 bases are shared with TRBD1. CDR1 and CDR2 (germline): SGHRS, YFSETQ. Trimming took 9 bases from V and 3 from J; bases not matched to a gene: 10. The CDR3 spans 14 residues.

V is TRBV28 and J is TRBJ2-1; D gene ambiguous. Germline V CDR1 and CDR2: MDHEN, SYDVKM. This CDR3 contains 15 residues. Trimming stripped 5 bases from V and 4 bases from J, with 15 bases between. CDR3 region: CASSDLGKGYNEQFF. The CDR3 bases are TGTGCCAGCAGTGATCTAGGGAAGGGATACAATGAGCAGTTCTTC.

V gene TRBV6-5 combines with J gene TRBJ1-1, with 8 positions matching TRBD1. The CDR3 sequence is 14 residues long. The V gene's germline CDR1 is MNHEY and CDR2 SVGAGI. J was trimmed by 3 bases and V by 2 bases; bases with no gene match: 2. The CDR3 is CASSYRTGYTEAFF. CDR3 DNA sequence: TGTGCCAGCAGTTACCGGACAGGGTACACTGAAGCTTTCTTT.

The CDR3 reads CASSRPGGTQYF. CDR3 bases: TGTGCCAGCAGTCGCCCGGGCGGTACGCAGTATTTT. The chain employs TRBV6-5 and TRBJ2-3; D unclear. The CDR3 covers 12 residues. V lost 5 bases and J 8 bases, leaving 11 bases between the germline ends. The germline CDR1 and CDR2 sequences are MNHEY and SVGAGI.

This chain uses TRBV20-1 with TRBJ2-5; D remains ambiguous. V lost 3 bases to trimming and J lost 5 bases, with 7 bases between them. Germline values: CDR1 DFQATT, CDR2 SNEGSKA (reference sequence). CDR3 length: 11 residues. The CDR3 is CSASFGETQYF. Here the CDR3 DNA reads TGCAGTGCTAGTTTCGGTGAGACCCAGTACTTC.

The chain couples TRBV9 to TRBJ1-5; D is unclear. Germline values: CDR1 SGDLS, CDR2 YYNGEE. V lost 3 bases and J 9 bases, leaving 16 bases between the germline ends. The CDR3 covers 14 residues. CDR3 amino acids: CASSEDVGLRPQHF. The DNA of the CDR3 is TGTGCCAGCAGCGAGGATGTAGGGTTGCGGCCCCAGCATTTT.

This clone appeared a single time. The chain combines TRBV10-2 with TRBJ1-3, with 10 bases matching TRBD1. With 9 bases clipped from V and 4 bases from J, the junction kept 3 bases outside the gene matches. CDR1 is WSHSY, CDR2 SAAADI, per germline. CDR3 length: 13 residues. CDR3: CASMTGGGNTIYF. In DNA, the CDR3 is TGCGCCAGTATGACAGGGGGCGGAAACACCATATATTTT.

This clone came up a few times. The rearrangement uses TRBV3-1 (or the pseudogene TRBV3-2) and TRBJ1-3; tentatively, D is TRBD1 (5 bases). The V end was cut by 0 bases, the J end by 4 bases, with 10 bases between. The CDR3 has 15 amino acids. CDR1 is LGHDT and CDR2 is YNNKEL in the germline V gene (reference sequence). This chain's CDR3 is CASSQDWGVGNTIYF. Written as DNA, the CDR3 is TGTGCCAGCAGCCAAGATTGGGGGGTCGGAAACACCATATATTTT.

The chain couples TRBV4-3 to TRBJ2-7, with D perhaps TRBD2 (6 bases). Germline V CDR1 and CDR2: LGHNA, YSLEER. Trimming removed 4 bases from V and 7 bases from J, with 20 bases in between. The CDR3 is made up of 15 amino acids. Here the CDR3 reads CASSPTWGEPLEQYF. The CDR3, as DNA: TGCGCCAGCAGCCCAACGTGGGGGGAGCCCTTGGAGCAGTACTTC.

This clone was counted once. The V and J genes are TRBV19 and TRBJ1-2; D is possibly TRBD1 (6 bases). Germline assignment: CDR1 LNHDA and CDR2 SQIVND (reference sequence). The CDR3 is made up of 12 amino acids. V was cut by 5 bases and J by 6 bases, with 10 bases left in between. The CDR3, as DNA: TGTGCCAGTAGTCAGTACAGGGATGGCTACACCTTC. Protein product: CASSQYRDGYTF.

V and J are TRBV4-1 and TRBJ2-5; no clear D. The V end lost 1 base, the J end lost 4 bases, and 13 bases lay between the germline ends. The CDR3 totals 15 residues. Looked up from germline, CDR1 is MGHRA and CDR2 is YSYEKL. CDR3 region: CASSQVGIVGETQYF. CDR3 nucleotides: TGCGCCAGCAGCCAAGTTGGAATAGTAGGAGAGACCCAGTACTTC.

The CDR3 DNA is TGCGCCAGCAGCCAAGATTGGACCCTGGGGGCCCTAAGGGATACGCAGTATTTT. Translating gives CASSQDWTLGALRDTQYF. This chain connects TRBV4-3 to TRBJ2-3; perhaps TRBD1 as D (6 bases). Germline CDR1 and CDR2: LGHNA and YSLEER. The CDR3 length is 18 residues. Between the trimmed V and J ends, which lost 0 bases and 6 bases, there was a span of 22 bases.

J is TRBJ2-2 and V is TRBV7-2; 11 bases are a match to TRBD2. Germline V gene lookup returns CDR1 SGHTA and CDR2 FQGNSA. V was pared by 1 base and J by 6 bases, with 1 base of the junction left unmatched. This CDR3 comprises 15 residues. This CDR3 is CASSLVLAGAGELFF. As DNA, the CDR3 is TGTGCCAGCAGCTTAGTACTAGCGGGAGCCGGGGAGCTGTTTTTT.

This chain uses TRBV10-3 with TRBJ2-5, with D perhaps TRBD1 (5 bases). From germline, CDR1 is ENHRY and CDR2 SYGVKD. The CDR3 has 14 amino acids. V was cut by 6 bases and J by 5 bases, with 16 bases left in between. CDR3 in DNA: TGTGCCATCAGCTCTAGAACCCCAGGGGAGACCCAGTACTTC. It yields the protein CAISSRTPGETQYF.

The chain uses TRBV3-1 (or the pseudogene TRBV3-2) and TRBJ2-1; 10 bases align to TRBD1. The CDR3 sequence is 15 residues long. Germline V gene lookup returns CDR1 LGHDT and CDR2 YNNKEL (reference sequence). Trimming removed 4 bases from V and 9 bases from J; junction bases left unmatched: 9. The DNA for the CDR3 is TGTGCCAGCAGCCCATGGGGACAGGGGATAGGTGAGCAGTTCTTC. Translated, it gives CASSPWGQGIGEQFF.

The rearrangement joins TRBV18 to TRBJ1-1, with 8 bases that match TRBD1. The germline gives CDR1 KGHSH, CDR2 LQKENI. V trimming: 4 bases; J trimming: 0 bases; junction bases outside the gene matches: 7. The CDR3 contains 16 residues. The CDR3 DNA is TGTGCCAGCTCACGGGACAGGTCCTACATGAACACTGAAGCTTTCTTT. It is translated as CASSRDRSYMNTEAFF.

The chain links TRBV5-1 to TRBJ2-2; TRBD2 agrees at 10 bases. Germline CDR1 is SGHRS and CDR2 is YFSETQ. V trimming: 2 bases; J trimming: 4 bases; junction bases outside the gene matches: 8. The CDR3 totals 17 residues. CDR3 loop: CASSFSGGAVGTGELFF. CDR3 in DNA: TGCGCCAGCAGCTTCAGCGGGGGGGCCGTTGGCACCGGGGAGCTGTTTTTT.

The chain uses TRBV27 and TRBJ2-3; 7 nucleotides align to TRBD1. The CDR3 is 16 residues long. Germline CDR1 is MNHEY and CDR2 is SMNVEV (reference sequence). The V gene end was trimmed by 5 bases and the J gene end by 1 base; junction bases not matched to a gene: 9. CDR3 residues: CASSPETGLGTDTQYF. CDR3 in DNA: TGTGCCAGCAGTCCCGAGACAGGGCTGGGCACAGATACGCAGTATTTT.

This chain connects TRBV6-5 to TRBJ2-4, with TRBD2 identical over 7 bases. This CDR3 has 14 amino acids. Trimming took 8 bases from V and 8 from J; bases not matched to a gene: 12. Germline CDR1 MNHEY, CDR2 SVGAGI. CDR3 DNA sequence: TGTGCCAGCGCCTCACGGGGAGGGACGGACATTCAGTACTTC. It encodes CASASRGGTDIQYF.

The rearrangement links TRBV28 to TRBJ2-5, with D possibly matching TRBD2 (5 bases). V gave up 6 bases and J gave up 8 bases, with 16 bases separating them. The germline V gene has CDR1 MDHEN and CDR2 SYDVKM. The CDR3 is 13 residues long. DNA for the CDR3: TGTGCCAGCAGCCTGACTGCAACGGGAACCCAGTACTTC. It translates to CASSLTATGTQYF.

The chain uses TRBV7-2 and TRBJ1-1; D is uncertain. CDR3 length: 13 residues. The germline gives CDR1 SGHTA, CDR2 FQGNSA. The V end lost 0 bases, the J end lost 6 bases, and 8 bases lay between the germline ends. Here the CDR3 DNA reads TGTGCCAGCAGCTTAGCTGGGTGGGCTGAAGCTTTCTTT. This gives the protein CASSLAGWAEAFF.

The chain employs TRBV15 and TRBJ2-3; no reliable D call. Germline V CDR1 and CDR2: LNHNV, YYDKDF (reference sequence). CDR3 length: 12 residues. V was shortened by 4 bases and J by 2 bases, with 4 bases between the two germline ends. The CDR3 sequence is CATSISTDTQYF. Here the CDR3 DNA reads TGTGCCACCAGCATCTCCACAGATACGCAGTATTTT.